Listed below are T cell receptor beta chains from one sample, sequenced in a study of beta chain features in type 1 diabetes. TCRdb's copy holds only in-frame clones and misses some; the assay was immunoSEQ multiplex PCR. The data show 95,000 to 150,000 clones, about a sixth seen once. What was sequenced was central memory CD4+ T cells from blood. The receptor source for this set is a man under 40 with type 1 diabetes. The CDR3 runs from the conserved cysteine through the conserved F or W. Each record gives: V gene, clone size, D gene, J gene, CDR3 DNA, CDR3 protein. A D gene is named only where the DNA matches it firmly. Size is stated for part of the rows, as once, few or many counts, or as a class when the clone is expanded.

>TRBV11-3|few|TRBD2|TRBJ2-3
TGTGCCAGCAGCTTCTTAGCGGGGGGCTACCCTGATACGCAGTATTTT
CASSFLAGGYPDTQYF
>TRBV27|NA|NA|TRBJ1-6
TGTGCCAGCAGTTTACAAGGAGGGAAACCCCTCCACTTT
CASSLQGGKPLHF
>TRBV5-1|NA|TRBD1|TRBJ2-3
TGCGCCAGCAGTTTCGGACAGGGAATGTTATCAGATACGCAGTATTTT
CASSFGQGMLSDTQYF
>TRBV4-1|NA|TRBD2|TRBJ2-7
TGCGCCAGCAGCCAGGGACTAGCGGGGCCGAGGGGGCAGTACTTC
CASSQGLAGPRGQYF
>TRBV2|NA|NA|TRBJ2-7
TGTGCCAGCAGCTACGCGGCGCTCTCGGGCGAGCAGTACTTC
CASSYAALSGEQYF
>TRBV18|few|NA|TRBJ2-7
TGTGCCAGCTCACTAGTTATGGGTCCCTACGAGCAGTACTTC
CASSLVMGPYEQYF
>TRBV2|many|TRBD1|TRBJ2-5
TGTGCCAGCAGTCGACAGGGACAAGAGACCCAGTACTTC
CASSRQGQETQYF
>TRBV11-2|many|NA|TRBJ2-5
TGTGCCAGCAGCTTAGAAACGGTCCAAGAGACCCAGTACTTC
CASSLETVQETQYF
>TRBV18|NA|NA|TRBJ2-3
TGTGCCAGCTCACCACAGTCCGATACGCAGTATTTT
CASSPQSDTQYF
>TRBV29-1|NA|NA|TRBJ1-2
TGCAGCGTTGGTCCCCTGGGCGGGTATGGCTACACCTTC
CSVGPLGGYGYTF
>TRBV5-1|NA|NA|TRBJ2-1
TGCGCCAGCAGGGTAACGGGGGTCACCTACAATGAGCAGTTCTTC
CASRVTGVTYNEQFF
>TRBV29-1|NA|NA|TRBJ1-2
TGCAGCGTTGTTAAGGGAGGCTATGGCTACACCTTC
CSVVKGGYGYTF
>TRBV7-3|few|NA|TRBJ1-6
TGTGCCAGCAGCCCACGTCCGAGGGGAAATAATTCACCCCTCCACTTT
CASSPRPRGNNSPLHF
>TRBV28|NA|TRBD2|TRBJ2-5
TGTGCCAGCATACCAGCGGGGGTCCAAGAGACCCAGTACTTC
CASIPAGVQETQYF
>TRBV7-2|few|TRBD2|TRBJ2-5
TGTGCCAGCAGCTCTGCGGGGGGCAAAGAGACCCAGTACTTC
CASSSAGGKETQYF
>TRBV29-1|NA|NA|TRBJ1-2
TGCAGCGTTGATGTTGGGGCTAACTATGGCTACACCTTC
CSVDVGANYGYTF
>TRBV29-1|NA|NA|TRBJ1-2
TGCAGCGTTCCTCTTCCCAGTGGAGGCTACACCTTC
CSVPLPSGGYTF
>TRBV23-1|few|NA|TRBJ2-7
TGCGCCAGCAGTCAATCAATCAGGAGGGTCCCTCCCTACGAGCAGTACTTC
CASSQSIRRVPPYEQYF
>TRBV5-1|many|NA|TRBJ1-6
TGCGCCAGCAGCTTGACAGCTAATTCACCCCTCCACTTT
CASSLTANSPLHF
>TRBV7-9|NA|NA|TRBJ2-1
TGTGCCAGCAGCCCCGGTCCCAACAATGAGCAGTTCTTC
CASSPGPNNEQFF